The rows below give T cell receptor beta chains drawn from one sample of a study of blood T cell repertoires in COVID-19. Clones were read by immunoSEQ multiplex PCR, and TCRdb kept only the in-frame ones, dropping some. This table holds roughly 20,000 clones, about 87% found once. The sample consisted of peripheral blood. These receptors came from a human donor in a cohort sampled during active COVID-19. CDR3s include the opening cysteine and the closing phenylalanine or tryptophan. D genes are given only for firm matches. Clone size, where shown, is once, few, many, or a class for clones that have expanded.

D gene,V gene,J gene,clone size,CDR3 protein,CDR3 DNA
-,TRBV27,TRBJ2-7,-,CASRKFSGVGPYEQYF,TGTGCCAGCAGGAAATTTTCGGGGGTCGGGCCCTACGAGCAGTACTTC
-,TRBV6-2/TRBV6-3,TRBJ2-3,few,CASSVSSTDTQYF,TGTGCCAGTAGCGTTTCTAGCACAGATACGCAGTATTTT
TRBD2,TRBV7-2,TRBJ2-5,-,CASSLVGSGWPGETQYF,TGTGCCAGCAGCTTAGTTGGTAGCGGGTGGCCCGGAGAGACCCAGTACTTC
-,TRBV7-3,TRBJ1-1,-,CASSPRNTEAFF,TGTGCCAGCAGCCCCCGGAACACTGAAGCTTTCTTT
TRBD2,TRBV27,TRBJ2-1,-,CASSLTSGAEQFF,TGTGCCAGCAGTTTGACTAGCGGGGCTGAGCAGTTCTTC
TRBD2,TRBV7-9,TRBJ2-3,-,CASSGTGAGVFTDTQYF,TGTGCCAGCAGCGGCACGGGAGCGGGAGTTTTTACAGATACGCAGTATTTT
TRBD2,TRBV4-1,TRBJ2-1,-,CASSQEVGASGSRSYNEQFF,TGCGCCAGCAGCCAAGAGGTCGGCGCTAGCGGGAGTAGGTCCTACAATGAGCAGTTCTTC
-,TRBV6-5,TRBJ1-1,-,CASSYSGRGRTEAFF,TGTGCCAGCAGTTACTCGGGTCGGGGAAGGACTGAAGCTTTCTTT
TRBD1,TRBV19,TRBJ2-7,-,CASSKTGEASEQYF,TGTGCCAGTAGTAAGACAGGGGAAGCTAGCGAGCAGTACTTC
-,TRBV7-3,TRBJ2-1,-,CASSLASEYNEQFF,TGTGCCAGCAGCTTAGCTAGCGAATACAATGAGCAGTTCTTC
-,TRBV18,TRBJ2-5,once,CASSTGLLQETQYF,TGTGCCAGCTCAACAGGGCTACTCCAAGAGACCCAGTACTTC
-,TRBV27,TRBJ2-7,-,CASSLVGGLYEQYF,TGTGCCAGCAGTTTAGTGGGAGGACTCTACGAGCAGTACTTC
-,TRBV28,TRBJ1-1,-,CASSFPGNPEAFF,TGTGCCAGCAGTTTTCCGGGGAATCCCGAAGCTTTCTTT
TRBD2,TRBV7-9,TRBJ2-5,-,CASSPTLMTSGRAETQYF,TGTGCCAGCAGCCCTACCCTCATGACTAGCGGGAGAGCGGAGACCCAGTACTTC
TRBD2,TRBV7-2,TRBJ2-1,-,CASSLVASGSGNEQFF,TGTGCCAGCAGCTTAGTGGCTAGCGGGAGTGGCAATGAGCAGTTCTTC
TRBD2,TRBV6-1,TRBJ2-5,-,CASSDGGASSETQYF,TGTGCCAGCAGTGACGGGGGGGCTAGTTCAGAGACCCAGTACTTC
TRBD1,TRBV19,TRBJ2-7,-,CASSNTGGAAEQYF,TGTGCCAGTAGTAATACAGGGGGCGCGGCCGAGCAGTACTTC
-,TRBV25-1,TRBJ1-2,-,CASSEPGRDGYTF,TGTGCCAGCAGTGAACCGGGCAGGGATGGCTACACCTTC
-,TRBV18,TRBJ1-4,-,CASSPSGSEKLFF,TGTGCCAGCTCACCAAGCGGATCTGAAAAACTGTTTTTT
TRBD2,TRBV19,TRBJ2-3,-,CASSPTGLAGYSTDTQYF,TGTGCCAGTAGCCCGACGGGACTAGCGGGGTATAGCACAGATACGCAGTATTTT
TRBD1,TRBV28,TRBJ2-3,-,CASSLKQGARDTQYF,TGTGCCAGCAGTTTAAAACAGGGGGCCAGAGATACGCAGTATTTT
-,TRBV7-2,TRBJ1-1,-,CASSSAGALFNTEAFF,TGTGCCAGCAGCTCGGCAGGGGCCCTCTTTAACACTGAAGCTTTCTTT
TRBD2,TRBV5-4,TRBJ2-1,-,CASSAISGSYNEQFF,TGTGCCAGCAGCGCGATTAGCGGGAGCTACAATGAGCAGTTCTTC
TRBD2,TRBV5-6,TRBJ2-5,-,CASSLVAGLGTQETQYF,TGTGCCAGCAGCTTGGTGGCGGGACTAGGGACCCAAGAGACCCAGTACTTC
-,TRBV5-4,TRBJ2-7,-,CASSLDLAYEQYF,TGTGCCAGCAGCTTAGACTTGGCCTACGAGCAGTACTTC